This T cell receptor (beta chain) is from a study of glioma-infiltrating T cells. TCR alpha and beta CDR3 regions were amplified from RNA using iRepertoire nested multiplex PCR. TCRdb re-called the multiplex PCR reads through MiXCR, storing one row per CDR3 protein. The sample comprises about 180,000 distinct CDR3 sequences, about 46% of which are singletons, and 5% to 5.5% rests with the top ten. The study's findings and limits: Tissue-blood divergence was below expectation in non-neoplastic patients, above in gliomas. Only very few CDR3 sequences appeared in both tissue and blood.

Points on this clonotype: The antigen is unknown. The junction does not match germline at one end; this may be a read error.

The length of the CDR3 is 16 residues. Germline CDR1 is MDHEN and CDR2 is SYDVKM. The specimen was glioma tissue, nonneoplastic brain tissue, or PBMCs (not recorded which). The rearrangement joins TRBV28 to TRBJ2-3; 7 positions agree with TRBD2. The clonotype originates from a human donor with low-grade glioma or glioblastoma, undergoing nonglioma brain surgery, or in good health (not recorded which). This CDR3 reads CASRPPLFRGRDTKYF. The CDR3 DNA reads as TGTGCCAGCAGACCCCCTCTCTTCCGCGGGAGAGATACGAAGTATTTT.